The rows below give T cell receptor beta chains drawn from one sample of a study of blood T cell repertoires in COVID-19. Produced via immunoSEQ multiplex PCR; TCRdb's table is partial and in-frame only. The sample holds 210,000 or so clones; about 90% are singletons and the top ten take around 1.2%. Sample: peripheral blood. Source of these receptors: a man aged 25 to 40 with acute or convalescent COVID-19. Both conserved end residues are part of each CDR3. A D gene is named only where the DNA matches it firmly. Size tells how often a clone was seen (once, few, many) or the class of an expanded clone, and some rows leave it out.

j_gene	abundance	d_gene	v_gene	CDR3nt	CDR3aa
TRBJ1-1	.	.	TRBV28	TGTGCCAGCAGTTTCCAGTACAACACTGAAGCTTTCTTT	CASSFQYNTEAFF
TRBJ2-1	.	.	TRBV28	TGTGCCAGCAGTTTTGGACAGCTCTACAATGAGCAGTTCTTC	CASSFGQLYNEQFF
TRBJ1-6	.	.	TRBV28	TGTGCCAGCAGCCGGGGGGGAAATAATTCACCCCTCCACTTT	CASSRGGNNSPLHF
TRBJ2-5	.	TRBD2	TRBV9	TGTGCCAGCAGCCCTCTGCTAGCGGCAGGGGAGACCCAGTACTTC	CASSPLLAAGETQYF
TRBJ1-6	.	.	TRBV12-3/TRBV12-4	TGTGCCAGCAGTTTGGGGGGGCATTCACCCCTCCACTTT	CASSLGGHSPLHF
TRBJ2-3	.	TRBD2	TRBV20-1	TGCAGTGCTAGTTTTGGGACTAGAACAGATACGCAGTATTTT	CSASFGTRTDTQYF
TRBJ1-6	.	.	TRBV5-1	TGCGCCAGCAGCTTGTCAGGGGATAATTCACCCCTCCACTTT	CASSLSGDNSPLHF
TRBJ1-5	.	.	TRBV5-6	TGTGCCAGCAGCTTGGGGGATGGAGGTTCAGGTCAGCCCCAGCATTTT	CASSLGDGGSGQPQHF
TRBJ2-5	.	.	TRBV6-1	TGTGCCAGCAGTGGCTTCGGGACTCCCCTTAAGGAGACCCAGTACTTC	CASSGFGTPLKETQYF
TRBJ2-4	.	.	TRBV28	TGTGCCAGCAGTCCGCCTGGTCGGATTCAGTACTTC	CASSPPGRIQYF
TRBJ2-7	.	.	TRBV18	TGTGCCAGCTCACAAGGGGTCAGCCACGAGCAGTACTTC	CASSQGVSHEQYF
TRBJ2-7	.	.	TRBV6-1	TGTGCCAGCAGTGAGGACAGTCGCTACGAGCAGTACTTC	CASSEDSRYEQYF
TRBJ2-2	.	.	TRBV7-2	TGTGCCAGCAGTCTAGACCTGACCGGGGAGCTGTTTTTT	CASSLDLTGELFF
TRBJ2-2	.	.	TRBV5-4	TGTGCCAGCAGCTTGGGGACGGGACACCTCAACACCGGGGAGCTGTTTTTT	CASSLGTGHLNTGELFF
TRBJ2-5	.	TRBD1	TRBV6-5	TGTGCCAGCAGTAACAACAGGGGGCGCCGGGAGACCCAGTACTTC	CASSNNRGRRETQYF
TRBJ1-1	.	.	TRBV28	TGTGCCAGCAGGAGGGTTATGAACACTGAAGCTTTCTTT	CASRRVMNTEAFF
TRBJ1-3	.	TRBD1	TRBV7-9	TGTGCCAGCAGCTTAACAGGGGGCTCTGGAAACACCATATATTTT	CASSLTGGSGNTIYF
TRBJ1-3	.	.	TRBV6-6	TGTGCCAGCAGTTACCGGAGCTCTGGAAACACCATATATTTT	CASSYRSSGNTIYF
TRBJ1-3	.	.	TRBV28	TGTGCCAGCAGTTTAACCTTGCTCAGCTCTGGAAACACCATATATTTT	CASSLTLLSSGNTIYF
TRBJ2-3	.	TRBD1	TRBV9	TGTGCCAGCAGCGTTCCCGCAGGGGGCCCAGATACGCAGTATTTT	CASSVPAGGPDTQYF
TRBJ1-6	.	.	TRBV6-6	TGTGCCAGCACCTTACAGGGCGAAGGTTCACCCCTCCACTTT	CASTLQGEGSPLHF
TRBJ2-1	.	TRBD1	TRBV12-5	TGTGCTAGTGGTTTACAGGGGGCCGGTTACAATGAGCAGTTCTTC	CASGLQGAGYNEQFF
TRBJ1-5	.	.	TRBV15	TGTGCCACCAGCAGAGAACTCGACAGCGAAAGCAATCAGCCCCAGCATTTT	CATSRELDSESNQPQHF
TRBJ1-2	.	.	TRBV6-5	TGTGCCAGCAGTTCTCTCTATGGCTACACCTTC	CASSSLYGYTF
TRBJ1-2	.	.	TRBV28	TGTGCCAGCGGAGAGAACTATGGCTACACCTTC	CASGENYGYTF
TRBJ2-1	.	.	TRBV30	TGTGCCTGGAGTGTTAGGCCGAGCGATGAGCAGTTCTTC	CAWSVRPSDEQFF
TRBJ2-7	.	TRBD2	TRBV11-2	TGTGCCAGCAGCTTAGTACTAGCGGGGGCCTCTTCGCCGTACTTC	CASSLVLAGASSPYF
TRBJ1-1	.	.	TRBV6-1	TGTGCCAGCAGTGAAGGGGGCAGAAACACTGAAGCTTTCTTT	CASSEGGRNTEAFF
TRBJ2-1	.	.	TRBV18	TGTGCCAGCTCCCCCACAGTCCAGGATGCCGTGGAGCAGTTCTTC	CASSPTVQDAVEQFF
TRBJ2-1	.	TRBD1	TRBV7-9	TGTGCCAGCAGCTTGGGACAGGGAAGGAAGTTCTTC	CASSLGQGRKFF
TRBJ1-1	.	.	TRBV11-2	TGTGCCAGCAGCTTATTGGGCGGGGCTGAAGCTTTCTTT	CASSLLGGAEAFF
TRBJ2-3	.	TRBD2	TRBV30	TGTGCCTCCACATCAGCGGGGTTCACAGATACGCAGTATTTT	CASTSAGFTDTQYF
TRBJ1-2	.	.	TRBV19	TGTGCCAGTAGTGTAGGGTCGCCCTATTATGGCTACACCTTC	CASSVGSPYYGYTF
TRBJ1-2	.	.	TRBV6-5	TGTGCCACAGGGACATTTTATGGCTACACCTTC	CATGTFYGYTF
TRBJ2-1	.	TRBD1	TRBV6-5	TGTGCCAGCAGTTACCTCGGGACAGTCGACAATGAGCAGTTCTTC	CASSYLGTVDNEQFF
TRBJ1-6	few	.	TRBV7-3	TGTGCCAGCAGCTTAACGGGTCGACTAGGAGATTCACCCCTCCACTTT	CASSLTGRLGDSPLHF
TRBJ2-1	.	.	TRBV4-1	TGCGCCAGCAGCCGCTTAGGAGGGGGCAACAATGAGCAGTTCTTC	CASSRLGGGNNEQFF
TRBJ2-7	.	TRBD1	TRBV29-1	TGCAGCGTTTTCGGGACAGGGGGATCCTACGAGCAGTACTTC	CSVFGTGGSYEQYF
TRBJ2-5	.	TRBD1	TRBV18	TGTGCCAGCTCACCACCGTGGGACAGGCAAGAGACCCAGTACTTC	CASSPPWDRQETQYF
TRBJ2-5	.	TRBD1	TRBV7-2	TGTGCCAGCAGCGCCCAGGACAGGGTGACAGCAGGGACCCAGTACTTC	CASSAQDRVTAGTQYF
TRBJ2-7	.	.	TRBV4-1	TGCGCCAGCAGCCGGGGACTTCCCCGCTCCTACGAGCAGTACTTC	CASSRGLPRSYEQYF
TRBJ2-7	.	TRBD1	TRBV11-1	TGTGCCAGCAGCGCCGGGACAGGCTTTGGGTACGAGCAGTACTTC	CASSAGTGFGYEQYF
TRBJ1-1	.	.	TRBV28	TGTGCCAGCTTCTTAGACCAGCGGTCGGGTACTGAAGCTTTCTTT	CASFLDQRSGTEAFF
TRBJ2-1	.	TRBD2	TRBV30	TGTGCCTGGAGTGTAACCCTAGCGGGAGCCTACAATGAGCAGTTCTTC	CAWSVTLAGAYNEQFF
TRBJ2-1	.	.	TRBV18	TGTGCCAGCTCACCACTGGTGAGCTCCTACAATGAGCAGTTCTTC	CASSPLVSSYNEQFF